Given below is one TCR beta chain in context. Stated treatment: oral pan-JAK inhibitor, 5-10 mg twice daily. This sample was included in a study of CD8+ T cells in alopecia areata. As the sequencing template, cDNA was produced by extracting RNA and reverse transcribing it. This table comes from immunoSEQ multiplex PCR, and its TCRdb copy is limited to in-frame clones, with some not included. The data show about 200,000 clones, approximately 60% seen once. Between the trimmed V and J ends, which lost 6 bases and 2 bases, there was a span of 11 bases. The CDR3 extends over 15 amino acids. The germline V gene has CDR1 SNHLY and CDR2 FYNNEI.

The clonotype originates from a human donor with alopecia areata. The sequences come from CD4+ T cells sorted from blood, collected at week 4, from a patient treated with tofacitinib. This chain connects TRBV2 to TRBJ1-6; no reliable D call. As DNA, the CDR3 is TGTGCCAGCAGCAGTACAGAGACCTATAATTCACCCCTCCACTTT. Its translation is CASSSTETYNSPLHF.